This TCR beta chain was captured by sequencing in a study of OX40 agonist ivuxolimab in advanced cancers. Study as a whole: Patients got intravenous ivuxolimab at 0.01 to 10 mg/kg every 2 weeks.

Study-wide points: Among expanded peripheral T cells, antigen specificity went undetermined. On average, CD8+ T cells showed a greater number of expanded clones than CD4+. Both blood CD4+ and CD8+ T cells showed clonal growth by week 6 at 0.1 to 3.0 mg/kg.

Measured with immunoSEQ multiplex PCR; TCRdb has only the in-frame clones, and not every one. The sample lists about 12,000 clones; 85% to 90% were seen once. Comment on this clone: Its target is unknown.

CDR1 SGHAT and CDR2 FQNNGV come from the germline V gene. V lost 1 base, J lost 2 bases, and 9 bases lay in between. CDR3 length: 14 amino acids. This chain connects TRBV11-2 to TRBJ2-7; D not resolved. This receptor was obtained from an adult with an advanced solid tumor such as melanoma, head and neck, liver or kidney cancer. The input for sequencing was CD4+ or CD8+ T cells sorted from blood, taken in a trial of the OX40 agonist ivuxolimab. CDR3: CASSLGVGTYEQYF. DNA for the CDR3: TGTGCCAGCAGCTTAGGGGTGGGAACCTACGAGCAGTACTTC.